Below are 9 T cell receptor beta chains sequenced from a single sample in a study of T-cell reconstitution after alpha-beta-depleted transplantation in children. Researchers prepared the TCRbeta library using unique molecular identifiers, the study reports. TCRdb ran MiXCR on the PCR reads and lists one entry per CDR3 protein. Of 450,000 to 600,000 distinct CDR3 sequences listed, approximately 10% are singletons. Sequences were derived from PBMCs, sampled before TCRalphabeta/CD19-depleted stem cell transplant. The receptors were gathered from a child under 10 years old with inherited bone marrow failure, due to receive a stem cell transplant.

This clonotype has ten or more counts. This sequence joins TRBV7-2 and TRBJ2-1; D unclear. The CDR3 loop spans 13 amino acids. CDR1 is SGHTA and CDR2 is FQGNSA in the germline V gene. V lost 7 bases and J lost 4, with 11 bases in between. CDR3 amino acids: CASTQRLYNEQFF. The CDR3 coding sequence is TGTGCCAGCACTCAGAGGCTTTACAATGAGCAGTTCTTC.

The sample holds many counts of this clonotype. The chain joins TRBV3-1 to TRBJ2-7; D is unclear. The CDR3 spans 15 residues. V was cut by 3 bases and J by 3 bases, with 15 bases left in between. The germline CDR1 and CDR2 sequences are LGHDT and YNNKEL (reference sequence). The CDR3, as DNA: TGTGCCAGCAGCCAGTCCTCGTCCCACGTCTACGAGCAGTACTTC. Translating it yields CASSQSSSHVYEQYF.

V and J are TRBV20-1 and TRBJ1-2, with unresolved D. This CDR3 region has 12 residues. Per germline, CDR1 DFQATT and CDR2 SNEGSKA (reference sequence). The V gene lost 4 bases and the J gene lost 1 base, with 7 bases spanning the gap. This CDR3 reads CSAKGFNYGYTF. The CDR3, as DNA: TGCAGTGCTAAGGGTTTTAACTATGGCTACACCTTC.

This clonotype was recorded many times. The J gene is TRBJ1-2, the V gene TRBV20-1; 10 bases agree with TRBD1. The CDR3 is made up of 14 amino acids. Germline-derived CDR1 and CDR2 are DFQATT and SNEGSKA (reference sequence). With 3 bases clipped from V and 6 bases from J, the junction kept 7 bases outside the gene matches. This CDR3 reads CSARGTGDIDGYTF. The DNA of the CDR3 is TGCAGTGCTAGGGGGACAGGGGATATAGATGGCTACACCTTC.

This clonotype was recorded at least ten times. The chain joins TRBV3-1 to TRBJ2-1; 8 positions match TRBD2. The CDR3 runs 15 residues. The V gene's germline CDR1 is LGHDT and CDR2 YNNKEL (reference sequence). The trim removed 6 bases at V and 8 bases at J, leaving 12 bases unmatched. This chain's CDR3 is CASSHGLALMYEQFF. In DNA form, the CDR3 reads TGTGCCAGCAGTCACGGACTAGCATTAATGTATGAGCAGTTCTTC.

The sample holds many counts of this clonotype. V and J are TRBV4-3 and TRBJ2-7, with TRBD1 matching 7 bases. Germline CDR1 reads LGHNA; CDR2 reads YSLEER. This CDR3 spans 15 amino acids. V shed 1 base, J shed 2 bases, and the junction held 5 bases outside the gene matches. CDR3 sequence: CASSQVWDRAYEQYF. The CDR3 DNA reads as TGCGCCAGCAGCCAAGTCTGGGACAGAGCCTACGAGCAGTACTTC.

On this clonotype: Being one base from a much bigger clone, this may be a read error. This chain uses TRBV29-1 with TRBJ1-2; the D is unclear. V lost 4 bases and J 8 bases, leaving 14 bases between the germline ends. The CDR3 runs 12 residues. Germline CDR1 reads SQVTM; CDR2 reads ANQGSEA. CDR3 region: CSVGSPTRGYTF. The CDR3 region has the DNA TGCAGCGTTGGAAGCCCAACGCGGGGCTACACCTTC.

This clonotype was picked up many times. The chain joins TRBV6-1 to TRBJ1-4; 9 bases are a match to TRBD1. Per germline, CDR1 MNHNS and CDR2 SASEGT. J gave up 5 bases and V 6 bases, and 7 bases lay outside the gene matches. This CDR3 has 15 amino acids. The CDR3 loop is CASSLWTGANEKLFF. The DNA for the CDR3 is TGTGCCAGCAGCCTATGGACAGGGGCAAATGAAAAACTGTTTTTT.

This clonotype was observed many times. The V and J genes are TRBV4-1 and TRBJ1-6, with 8 bases identical to TRBD1. V lost 4 bases to trimming and J lost 10 bases; unmatched junction nucleotides: 9. CDR3 size: 15 residues. CDR1 MGHRA and CDR2 YSYEKL come from the germline V gene. The chain's CDR3 is CASSPGQGRASPLHF. CDR3 coding DNA: TGCGCCAGCAGCCCTGGACAGGGCAGGGCCTCACCCCTCCACTTT.